The clone carrying this T cell receptor beta chain was found a few times. TCRdb called the 5' RACE reads again in MiXCR, with one record for every CDR3 protein. The sample has roughly 64,000 distinct CDR3 sequences; about 20% are singletons. The V gene end was trimmed by 6 bases and the J gene end by 1 base; junction bases not matched to a gene: 8. Germline CDR1 and CDR2: SGHTA and FQGNSA. This CDR3 is 17 amino acids long. The chain links TRBV7-2 to TRBJ2-1, with 11 bases lining up with TRBD2. The sequencing sample was made of memory CD4+ T cells sorted from a lymph node. Subset here: memory CD4+ T cells, CD4+CD45RO+CD25-. The TCR comes from a female donor with breast cancer. CDR3 sequence reads: CASRATSGRRSYNEQFF. As DNA, the CDR3 is TGTGCCAGCAGGGCCACTAGCGGGAGAAGGTCCTACAATGAGCAGTTCTTC.